This TCR beta chain was sequenced for a study of blood T cell repertoires in COVID-19. Study-level information: PBMCs, B-cell-depleted T cells, or T cells were the source of the cDNA or gDNA that made up the material.

The table lists this clone with a few counts. This CDR3 has 15 amino acids. Germline CDR1 and CDR2: SGHDT and YYEEEE. Trimming removed 4 bases from V and 1 base from J; junction bases left unmatched: 5. Under the authors' procedure: Amplification with reference gene primers provided the estimates of nucleated cell counts. Method: immunoSEQ multiplex PCR; TCRdb's copy keeps in-frame clones and lacks some. The V and J calls and clone size were taken over from that table, and D and trimming were inferred from the DNA. The sample consists of more than 150,000 clones, about 83% of them appearing once. The receptor's source is a man between 70 and 80 years old who had recovered from COVID-19. The rearrangement links TRBV5-6 to TRBJ2-1; 7 bases match TRBD1. Sequencing was done on a sample of peripheral blood. CDR3 in amino acids: CASSQGEMSYNEQFF. The CDR3 bases are TGTGCCAGCAGCCAGGGGGAGATGTCCTACAATGAGCAGTTCTTC.